This paragraph covers one T cell receptor (beta chain) sequence. Its antigen remains unknown. CDR3 length: 13 residues. The V gene lost 7 bases and the J gene lost 1 base, with 10 bases spanning the gap. Looked up from germline, CDR1 is KGHSH and CDR2 is LQKENI. The table came from immunoSEQ multiplex PCR; TCRdb's copy has only in-frame clones and leaves some out. The table records tens of thousands of clones, almost 85% of them present only once. The data were taken from a study of OX40 agonist ivuxolimab in advanced cancers. Study background: Patients received intravenous ivuxolimab every 2 weeks at 0.01 to 10 mg/kg. The dose-escalation cohort had hepatocellular carcinoma, melanoma, renal cell or head and neck cancer. From 23 to 79 years was the age range, with a mean of around 57 years, and approximately 80% were male. Notes on the study in general: There were also nonresponders showing low normalized T-cell clonal expansion.

This material consisted of CD4+ or CD8+ T cells sorted from blood, taken in a trial of the OX40 agonist ivuxolimab. The rearrangement uses TRBV18 and TRBJ1-1; no reliable D call. The origin of this receptor is an adult with an advanced solid tumor such as melanoma, head and neck, liver or kidney cancer. Here the CDR3 DNA reads TGTGCCAGCTGCCGGGAGGGGAACACTGAAGCTTTCTTT. Protein: CASCREGNTEAFF.